This TCR beta chain was documented in a study of T cell responses to AZD1222 COVID-19 vaccine. In regard to this clone: The antigen remains undetermined.

Study outcomes and limitations: Most donors were white British, females outnumbered males, and clonal diversity was possibly underestimated. An increase in Spike-specific TCR breadth and depth was observed after two AZD1222 doses.

The germline V gene has CDR1 SGHRS and CDR2 YFSETQ. This CDR3 has 14 residues. After removal of 3 bases from V and 4 bases from J, the junction contained 3 bases not matched to a gene. Clones were read by immunoSEQ multiplex PCR, and TCRdb kept only the in-frame ones, dropping some. The top ten clones hold 4% to 5% of a sample with 100,000 to 120,000 clones, around 81% of them seen once. The source material was peripheral blood, sampled on day 0 of AZD1222 vaccination. This receptor was identified in an adult in good health. The V and J genes are TRBV5-1 and TRBJ2-2, with TRBD2 matching over 7 bases. The CDR3 is CASSWGLITGELFF. The CDR3 DNA reads TGCGCCAGCAGCTGGGGACTAATCACCGGGGAGCTGTTTTTT.